The entry below gives a single T cell receptor beta chain sequence along with its context. No antigen is known for it. These data come from a study of CD8 T cells in ankylosing spondylitis. TCRdb recomputed calls from the 5' RACE reads with MiXCR, one row per CDR3 protein. Of about 27,000 distinct CDR3 sequences detected, roughly 7.9% appear once; the ten largest clones hold approximately 29%. Points from the study as a whole: In the blood and synovial fluid of reactive arthritis, some motif variants had been previously reported. Within matched ankylosing spondylitis synovial fluid, disease-linked clones were reportedly significantly enriched.

This TCR came from a male donor with ankylosing spondylitis or in good health (not recorded which). The specimen sequenced was blood.

Here the CDR3 reads CASRATQDRAKNIQYF. The CDR3 DNA is TGTGCCAGCAGGGCTACTCAGGATAGGGCCAAAAACATTCAGTACTTC. The chain recombines TRBV2 with TRBJ2-4; no firm D call. Germline V gives CDR1 SNHLY, CDR2 FYNNEI. Between the trimmed V and J ends, which lost 6 bases and 1 base, there was a span of 16 bases. The CDR3 is 16 residues long.